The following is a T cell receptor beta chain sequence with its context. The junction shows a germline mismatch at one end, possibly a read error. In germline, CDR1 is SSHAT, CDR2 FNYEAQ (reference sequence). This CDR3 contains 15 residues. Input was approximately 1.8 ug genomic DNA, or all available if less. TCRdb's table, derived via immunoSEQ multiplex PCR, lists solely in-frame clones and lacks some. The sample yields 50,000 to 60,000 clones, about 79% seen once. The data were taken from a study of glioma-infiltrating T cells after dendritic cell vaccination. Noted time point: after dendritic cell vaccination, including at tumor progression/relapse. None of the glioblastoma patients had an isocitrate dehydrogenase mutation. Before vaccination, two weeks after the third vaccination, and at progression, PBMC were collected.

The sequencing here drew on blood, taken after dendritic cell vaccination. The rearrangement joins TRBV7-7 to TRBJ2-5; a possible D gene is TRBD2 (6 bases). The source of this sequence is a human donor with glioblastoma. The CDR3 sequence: CASSVGLFTQETQYF. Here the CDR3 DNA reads TGTGCTAGCAGCGTAGGACTATTTACCCAAGAGACCCAGTACTTC.